The table lists the clone carrying this T cell receptor beta chain with a few counts. What it binds is not known. Via MiXCR, TCRdb re-called the 5' RACE reads, giving one row per CDR3 protein. The sample has about 150,000 distinct CDR3 sequences; 40% to 50% are singletons. This sample is part of a study of CD8 T cells in ankylosing spondylitis. Study-level points and caveats: Certain motif variants had earlier been reported in reactive arthritis synovial fluid and blood. In ankylosing spondylitis blood, a motif of fewer than 10 highly homologous TCR beta variants appeared characteristic.

In germline, CDR1 is SEHNR, CDR2 FQNEAQ (reference sequence). V gave up 6 bases and J gave up 1 base; unmatched junction bases: 11. CDR3 length equals 17 residues. Material for sequencing was synovial fluid, either unsorted or a sorted T cell fraction (not recorded which). This sequence joins TRBV7-9 and TRBJ2-7; 11 bases agree with TRBD2. This receptor was obtained from a male donor with ankylosing spondylitis. This chain's CDR3 is CASRQGGASGRSYEQYF. DNA of the CDR3: TGTGCCAGCAGACAAGGAGGGGCTAGCGGGAGGTCCTACGAGCAGTACTTC.